A selection of T cell receptor beta chains follows, all from one sample in a study of CD8+ T cells in alopecia areata. Measured with immunoSEQ multiplex PCR; TCRdb has only the in-frame clones, and not every one. In the table there are about 200,000 clones, 64% of which are singletons. The input for sequencing was CD4+ T cells sorted from blood, taken at week 4, from a patient treated with tofacitinib. All receptors derive from a human donor with alopecia areata. The CDR3 runs from the conserved cysteine through the conserved F or W. D genes are given only for firm matches. Not every row has a clone size; where given, it reads once, few, many or a size class.

NA,TRBJ1-2,NA,TRBV30,CAWSVVSAFYGYTF,TGTGCCTGGAGTGTAGTCAGTGCCTTCTATGGCTACACCTTC
few,TRBJ1-1,NA,TRBV5-1,CASSYDGNTEAFF,TGCGCCAGCAGCTATGACGGGAACACTGAAGCTTTCTTT
once,TRBJ2-3,TRBD2,TRBV4-2,CASSQDPAGAPTDTQYF,TGTGCCAGCAGCCAAGATCCAGCGGGGGCTCCCACAGATACGCAGTATTTT
NA,TRBJ2-5,NA,TRBV5-1,CASSLAGQLAETQYF,TGCGCCAGCAGCTTGGCCGGACAGTTGGCGGAGACCCAGTACTTC
NA,TRBJ1-2,NA,TRBV4-1,CASSQVWGRSGYTF,TGCGCCAGCAGCCAAGTGTGGGGGCGGAGTGGCTACACCTTC
once,TRBJ2-3,TRBD2,TRBV25-1,CASSDERGSTDTQYF,TGTGCCAGCAGTGATGAGCGGGGGAGCACAGATACGCAGTATTTT
once,TRBJ1-5,NA,TRBV13,CASSPGRNQPQHF,TGTGCCAGCAGCCCCGGTCGGAATCAGCCCCAGCATTTT
NA,TRBJ2-3,TRBD1,TRBV4-3,CASSQEQGAGTDTQYF,TGCGCCAGCAGCCAAGAACAGGGGGCTGGCACAGATACGCAGTATTTT
NA,TRBJ1-2,NA,TRBV19,CASSGLRDVDGYTF,TGTGCCAGTAGTGGGCTCAGGGACGTGGATGGCTACACCTTC
NA,TRBJ2-2,NA,TRBV11-2,CASSQRANTGELFF,TGTGCCAGCAGCCAAAGGGCAAACACCGGGGAGCTGTTTTTT
NA,TRBJ2-1,NA,TRBV7-2,CASSALLSFRDEQFF,TGTGCCAGCAGCGCATTGCTCTCCTTCAGGGATGAGCAGTTCTTC
NA,TRBJ1-5,NA,TRBV30,CAWSVGGSNQPQHF,TGTGCCTGGAGTGTAGGAGGGAGCAATCAGCCCCAGCATTTT
NA,TRBJ2-2,NA,TRBV7-8,CASSLGRLDGELFF,TGTGCCAGCAGCTTAGGGCGACTAGACGGGGAGCTGTTTTTT
NA,TRBJ1-2,NA,TRBV7-2,CASSGGTEYYGYTF,TGTGCCAGCAGCGGGGGAACAGAATACTATGGCTACACCTTC
NA,TRBJ1-6,NA,TRBV6-5,CASSYGRGRSPLHF,TGTGCCAGCAGTTACGGCAGGGGTCGATCACCCCTCCACTTT
NA,TRBJ1-3,NA,TRBV11-2,CASSLSNSGNTIYF,TGTGCCAGCAGCCTTAGTAACTCTGGAAACACCATATATTTT
few,TRBJ1-5,NA,TRBV5-6,CASSIGGLSNQPQHF,TGTGCCAGCAGCATTGGAGGGCTTAGCAATCAGCCCCAGCATTTT
NA,TRBJ2-3,NA,TRBV2,CASSWQGADTQYF,TGTGCCAGCAGTTGGCAGGGTGCAGATACGCAGTATTTT
NA,TRBJ2-2,NA,TRBV5-1,CASSLAATGTGELFF,TGCGCCAGCAGCTTGGCAGCGACCGGCACCGGGGAGCTGTTTTTT
once,TRBJ2-1,NA,TRBV7-9,CASSPTGSPYNEQFF,TGTGCCAGCAGCCCAACAGGTTCCCCCTACAATGAGCAGTTCTTC
NA,TRBJ1-2,NA,TRBV7-9,CASSLGLPPYGYTF,TGTGCCAGCAGCTTGGGACTCCCGCCCTATGGCTACACCTTC
NA,TRBJ1-2,NA,TRBV2,CASSEGGGYTF,TGTGCCAGCAGTGAAGGGGGCGGCTACACCTTC
NA,TRBJ1-3,NA,TRBV9,CASSSGGTSGNTIYF,TGTGCCAGCAGTTCGGGGGGGACCTCTGGAAACACCATATATTTT
NA,TRBJ1-5,NA,TRBV6-5,CASSYVQGGDQPQHF,TGTGCCAGCAGTTACGTACAGGGCGGGGATCAGCCCCAGCATTTT
NA,TRBJ2-5,TRBD1,TRBV2,CASSEVQGAQYF,TGTGCCAGCAGTGAAGTCCAGGGGGCCCAGTACTTC
once,TRBJ2-1,NA,TRBV9,CASSVRVGGSVEQFF,TGTGCCAGCAGCGTAAGGGTCGGAGGGAGTGTTGAGCAGTTCTTC
NA,TRBJ1-5,NA,TRBV6-6,CASSYSLADQPQHF,TGTGCCAGCAGTTACTCGTTGGCGGATCAGCCCCAGCATTTT
NA,TRBJ1-3,TRBD1,TRBV6-6,CASSSDRGAGNTIYF,TGTGCCAGCAGCTCGGACAGGGGAGCGGGAAACACCATATATTTT
few,TRBJ1-1,TRBD1,TRBV5-1,CASSGTTGSAEAFF,TGCGCCAGCAGCGGTACGACAGGGTCGGCTGAAGCTTTCTTT
NA,TRBJ2-3,TRBD2,TRBV6-1,CAISESGSRADTQYF,TGTGCCATCAGTGAGAGCGGGAGTCGGGCTGATACGCAGTATTTT
NA,TRBJ2-7,NA,TRBV29-1,CSAVSREQYF,TGCAGCGCCGTCTCCAGAGAGCAGTACTTC
NA,TRBJ1-1,NA,TRBV6-6,CASRFPGLRMNTEAFF,TGTGCCAGCAGGTTTCCGGGGCTCCGCATGAACACTGAAGCTTTCTTT
NA,TRBJ1-1,NA,TRBV2,CASRLLGWGQKNTEAFF,TGTGCCAGCAGGCTCCTGGGTTGGGGACAAAAGAACACTGAAGCTTTCTTT
NA,TRBJ1-3,NA,TRBV29-1,CSVSNRASGNTIYF,TGCAGCGTGTCAAACAGGGCCTCTGGAAACACCATATATTTT
NA,TRBJ2-3,NA,TRBV5-6,CASSPNPTGTDTQYF,TGTGCCAGCAGCCCAAACCCTACGGGGACAGATACGCAGTATTTT
NA,TRBJ2-7,TRBD1,TRBV25-1,CASSGVGQGSYEQYF,TGTGCCAGCAGTGGCGTGGGACAGGGTTCCTACGAGCAGTACTTC
NA,TRBJ2-4,NA,TRBV18,CASSPPLQGGNIQYF,TGTGCCAGCTCACCACCGTTGCAGGGAGGAAACATTCAGTACTTC
NA,TRBJ2-7,NA,TRBV2,CASRQIYEQYF,TGTGCCAGCAGACAAATCTACGAGCAGTACTTC
NA,TRBJ1-1,TRBD1,TRBV4-3,CASSTTGVGTEAFF,TGCGCCAGCAGCACCACAGGGGTGGGGACTGAAGCTTTCTTT
NA,TRBJ2-7,NA,TRBV29-1,CSVRETYEQYF,TGCAGCGTCCGGGAGACCTACGAGCAGTACTTC
NA,TRBJ1-1,NA,TRBV29-1,CSVLSDRTGAFF,TGCAGCGTTTTATCTGACAGGACGGGGGCTTTCTTT
few,TRBJ1-2,TRBD1,TRBV23-1,CASSKPTGTDYGYTF,TGCGCCAGCAGTAAACCGACAGGGACTGACTATGGCTACACCTTC
few,TRBJ1-2,TRBD1,TRBV4-1,CASSPRTGGRGYTF,TGCGCCAGCAGCCCCCGGACAGGGGGAAGAGGCTACACCTTC
NA,TRBJ2-2,NA,TRBV4-3,CASSRVEGGNTGELFF,TGCGCCAGCAGCCGTGTAGAGGGGGGCAACACCGGGGAGCTGTTTTTT
NA,TRBJ2-5,NA,TRBV30,CAWFKVELGTQYF,TGTGCCTGGTTTAAGGTCGAGCTAGGGACCCAGTACTTC
NA,TRBJ2-7,NA,TRBV20-1,CSARQGNEQYF,TGCAGTGCTAGACAGGGGAACGAGCAGTACTTC